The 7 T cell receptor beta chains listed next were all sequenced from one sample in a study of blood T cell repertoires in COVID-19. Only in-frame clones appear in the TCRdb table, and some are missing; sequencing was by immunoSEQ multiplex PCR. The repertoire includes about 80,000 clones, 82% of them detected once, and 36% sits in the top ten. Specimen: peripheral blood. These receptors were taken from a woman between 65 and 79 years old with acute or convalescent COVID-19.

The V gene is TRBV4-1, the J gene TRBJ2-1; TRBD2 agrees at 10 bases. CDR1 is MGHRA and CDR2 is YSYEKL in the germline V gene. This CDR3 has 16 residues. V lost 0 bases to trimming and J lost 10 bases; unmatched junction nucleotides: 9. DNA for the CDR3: TGCGCCAGCAGCCAAGAGGGTCGGCTAGCGGGAGTCGAGCAGTTCTTC. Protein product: CASSQEGRLAGVEQFF.

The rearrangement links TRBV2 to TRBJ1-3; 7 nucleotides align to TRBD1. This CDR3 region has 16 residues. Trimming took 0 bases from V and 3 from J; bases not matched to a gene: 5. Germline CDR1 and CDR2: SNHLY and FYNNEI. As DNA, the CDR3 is TGTGCCAGCAGTGAAGCGGGGCCAGGGGGTGGAAACACCATATATTTT. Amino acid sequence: CASSEAGPGGGNTIYF.

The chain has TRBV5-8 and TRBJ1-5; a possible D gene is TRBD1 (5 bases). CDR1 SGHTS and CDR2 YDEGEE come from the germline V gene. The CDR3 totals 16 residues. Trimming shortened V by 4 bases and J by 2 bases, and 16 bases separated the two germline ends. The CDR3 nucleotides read TGTGCCAGCAGCCGATTGGGCCAGGGCGGCAATCAGCCCCAGCATTTT. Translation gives CASSRLGQGGNQPQHF.

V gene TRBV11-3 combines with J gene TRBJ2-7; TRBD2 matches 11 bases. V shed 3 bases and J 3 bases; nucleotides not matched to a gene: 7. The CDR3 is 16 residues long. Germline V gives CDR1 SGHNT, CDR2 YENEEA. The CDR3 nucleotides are TGTGCCAGCAGCTTTAAGCGGACTAGCGGGCGCTACGAGCAGTACTTC. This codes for CASSFKRTSGRYEQYF.

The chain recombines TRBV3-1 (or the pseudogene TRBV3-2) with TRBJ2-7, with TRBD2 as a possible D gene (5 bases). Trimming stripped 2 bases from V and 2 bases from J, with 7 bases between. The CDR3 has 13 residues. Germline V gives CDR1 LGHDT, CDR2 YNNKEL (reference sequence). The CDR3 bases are TGTGCCAGCAGCCAACTGGGAGCCTACGAGCAGTACTTC. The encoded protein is CASSQLGAYEQYF.

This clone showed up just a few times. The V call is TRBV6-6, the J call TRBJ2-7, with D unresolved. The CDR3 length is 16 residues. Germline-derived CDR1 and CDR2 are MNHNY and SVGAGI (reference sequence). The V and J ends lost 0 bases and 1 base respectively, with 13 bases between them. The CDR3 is CASSYSRGGGSYEQYF. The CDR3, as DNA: TGTGCCAGCAGTTACTCTCGTGGTGGCGGATCCTACGAGCAGTACTTC.

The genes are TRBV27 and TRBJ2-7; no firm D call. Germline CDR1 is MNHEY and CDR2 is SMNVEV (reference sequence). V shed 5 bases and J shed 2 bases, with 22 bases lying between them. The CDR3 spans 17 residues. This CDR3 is CASSKTSTSADTYEQYF. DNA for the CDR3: TGTGCCAGCAGTAAGACCTCGACCAGCGCCGATACCTACGAGCAGTACTTC.